This record concerns one T cell receptor (beta chain) sequence. The antigen remains undetermined. In germline, CDR1 is SQVTM, CDR2 ANQGSEA. Germline trimming cut 6 bases from V and 7 bases from J; bases unmatched to any gene: 7. The CDR3 runs 12 residues. Described time point: week 23, last vaccination. Each dose of the vaccine consisted of 300 ug of mutant IDH1 20-mer peptide, with topical imiquimod. This sample was taken from a study of a mutant IDH1 vaccine in newly diagnosed glioma. Turning to the study itself: Patients underwent eight vaccinations, which took place in weeks 1, 3, 5, 7, 11, 15, 19 and 23. The first vaccination came 4-6 weeks after radiotherapy alone, or with temozolomide cycles.

The table came from immunoSEQ multiplex PCR; TCRdb's copy has only in-frame clones and leaves some out. The sample holds fewer than 30,000 clones, around 80% seen once. The sequencing used PBMCs, collected from a glioma patient whose treatment included an IDH1 peptide vaccine. The receptor comes from a woman between 18 and 29 years old with glioma. The J gene is TRBJ1-2, the V gene TRBV29-1; 8 bases are a match to TRBD1. DNA of the CDR3: TGCAGCGTAGATGACAGGGGCGGTGGCTACACCTTC. Protein sequence: CSVDDRGGGYTF. Based on the CDR3 plus reference TRBV29-1 and TRBJ1-2, the full variable domain is SAVISQKPSRDICQRGTSLTIQCQVDSQVTMMFWYRQQPGQSLTLIATANQGSEATYESGFVIDKFPISRPNLTFSTLTVSNMSPEDSSIYLCSVDDRGGGYTFGSGTRLTVV.